The 5 T cell receptor beta chains listed next were all sequenced from one sample in a study of CD8 T cells in Susac syndrome. cDNA came from roughly 0.5 to 1 ug RNA primed by random hexamers. TCRdb used MiXCR to reprocess the immunoSEQ multiplex PCR reads, holding one entry per CDR3 protein. The table records roughly 140,000 distinct CDR3 sequences, 95% of them present only once. The sequencing input was CD8+ T cells from PBMCs. The receptors come from a human donor with multiple sclerosis.

V and J are TRBV20-1 and TRBJ1-1, with 7 bases identical to TRBD1. V gave up 5 bases and J gave up 1 base; unmatched junction bases: 7. This CDR3 comprises 14 residues. Germline values: CDR1 DFQATT, CDR2 SNEGSKA (reference sequence). In DNA, the CDR3 is TGCAGTGCTCGCCTGGACAGGACGAACACTGAAGCTTTCTTT. As protein: CSARLDRTNTEAFF.

J is TRBJ2-3 and V is TRBV4-1; TRBD2 agrees at 8 bases. This CDR3 is 16 amino acids long. After removal of 0 bases from V and 4 bases from J, the junction contained 6 bases not matched to a gene. Germline values: CDR1 MGHRA, CDR2 YSYEKL. CDR3 amino acids: CASSQEGAGVADTQYF. Here the CDR3 DNA reads TGCGCCAGCAGCCAAGAAGGAGCGGGGGTAGCAGATACGCAGTATTTT.

The V gene is TRBV20-1, the J gene TRBJ1-5; D gene uncertain. This CDR3 has 14 residues. Germline CDR1 is DFQATT and CDR2 is SNEGSKA (reference sequence). V was pared by 6 bases and J by 2 bases, with 14 bases between. CDR3 nucleotide sequence: TGCAGTGCGGTAAACCCGGGAGGCAATCAGCCCCAGCATTTT. Translated: CSAVNPGGNQPQHF.

The V call is TRBV29-1, the J call TRBJ1-1; 7 bases agree with TRBD1. The CDR3 has 15 amino acids. Trimming took 6 bases from V and 5 from J; bases not matched to a gene: 15. Germline CDR1 and CDR2: SQVTM and ANQGSEA. The CDR3 loop is CSVDLNEGAYTEAFF. Written as DNA, the CDR3 is TGCAGCGTCGATCTTAACGAGGGGGCATATACTGAAGCTTTCTTT.

The V and J genes are TRBV7-3 and TRBJ1-6; 11 nucleotides align to TRBD1. CDR3 length equals 14 residues. V trimming: 4 bases; J trimming: 10 bases; junction bases outside the gene matches: 3. Germline values: CDR1 SGHTA, CDR2 FQGTGA. CDR3 region: CASSSGQGDSPLHF. DNA for the CDR3: TGTGCCAGCAGCTCGGGACAGGGGGACTCACCCCTCCACTTT.